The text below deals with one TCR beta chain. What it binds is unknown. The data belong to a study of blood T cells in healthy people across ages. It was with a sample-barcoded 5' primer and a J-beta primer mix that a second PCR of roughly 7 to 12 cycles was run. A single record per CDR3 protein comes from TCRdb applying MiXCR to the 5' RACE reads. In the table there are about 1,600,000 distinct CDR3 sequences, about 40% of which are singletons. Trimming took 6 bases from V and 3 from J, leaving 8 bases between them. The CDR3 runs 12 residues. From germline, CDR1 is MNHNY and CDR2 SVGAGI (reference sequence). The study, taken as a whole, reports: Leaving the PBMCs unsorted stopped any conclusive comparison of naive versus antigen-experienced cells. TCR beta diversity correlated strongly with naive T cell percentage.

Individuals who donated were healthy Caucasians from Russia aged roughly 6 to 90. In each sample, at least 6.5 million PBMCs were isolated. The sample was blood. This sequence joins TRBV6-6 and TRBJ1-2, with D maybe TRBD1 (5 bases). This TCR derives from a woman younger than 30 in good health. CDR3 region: CASRTEDYGYTF. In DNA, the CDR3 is TGTGCCAGCAGGACAGAGGACTATGGCTACACCTTC.